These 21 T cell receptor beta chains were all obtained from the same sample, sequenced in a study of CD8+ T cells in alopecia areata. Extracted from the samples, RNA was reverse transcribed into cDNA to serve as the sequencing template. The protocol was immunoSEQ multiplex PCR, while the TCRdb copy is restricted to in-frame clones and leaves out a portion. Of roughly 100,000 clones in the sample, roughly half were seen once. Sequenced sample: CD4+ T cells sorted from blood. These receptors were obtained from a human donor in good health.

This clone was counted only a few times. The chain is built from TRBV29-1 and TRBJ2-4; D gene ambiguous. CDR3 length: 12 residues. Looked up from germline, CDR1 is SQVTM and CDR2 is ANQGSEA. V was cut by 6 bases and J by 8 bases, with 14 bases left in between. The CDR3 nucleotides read TGCAGCGTATGGGCCCTGTCGGACATTCAGTACTTC. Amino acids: CSVWALSDIQYF.

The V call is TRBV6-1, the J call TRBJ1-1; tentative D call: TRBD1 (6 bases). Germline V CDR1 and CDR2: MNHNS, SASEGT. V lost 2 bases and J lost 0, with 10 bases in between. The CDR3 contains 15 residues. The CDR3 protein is CASSERTAMNTEAFF. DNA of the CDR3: TGTGCCAGCAGTGAACGGACAGCCATGAACACTGAAGCTTTCTTT.

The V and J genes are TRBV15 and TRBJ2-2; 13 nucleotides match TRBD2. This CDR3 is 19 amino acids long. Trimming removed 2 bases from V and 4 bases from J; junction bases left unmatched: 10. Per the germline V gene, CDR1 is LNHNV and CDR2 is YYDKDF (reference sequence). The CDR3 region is CATSRPPVTSGGPTGELFF. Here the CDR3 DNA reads TGTGCCACCAGCAGACCTCCTGTGACTAGCGGGGGGCCCACCGGGGAGCTGTTTTTT.

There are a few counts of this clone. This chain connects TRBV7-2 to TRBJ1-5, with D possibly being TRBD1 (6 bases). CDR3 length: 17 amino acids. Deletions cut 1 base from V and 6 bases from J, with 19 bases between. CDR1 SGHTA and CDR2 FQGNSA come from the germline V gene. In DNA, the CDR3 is TGTGCCAGCAGCTTAGATGGGGGGGGCGCTTGGTTTCAGCCCCAGCATTTT. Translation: CASSLDGGGAWFQPQHF.

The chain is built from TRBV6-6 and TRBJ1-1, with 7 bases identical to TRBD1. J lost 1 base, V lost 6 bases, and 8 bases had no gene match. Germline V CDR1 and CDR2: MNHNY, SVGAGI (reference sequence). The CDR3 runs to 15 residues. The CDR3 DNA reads TGTGCCAGCAGACCCTTGGGACAGAGGAACACTGAAGCTTTCTTT. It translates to CASRPLGQRNTEAFF.

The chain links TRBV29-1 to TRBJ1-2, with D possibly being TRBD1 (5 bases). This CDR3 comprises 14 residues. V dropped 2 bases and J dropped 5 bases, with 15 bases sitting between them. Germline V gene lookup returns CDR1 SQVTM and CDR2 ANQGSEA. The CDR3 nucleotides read TGCAGCGTTGAATCGGTCAGGGTGACTTATGGCTACACCTTC. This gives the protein CSVESVRVTYGYTF. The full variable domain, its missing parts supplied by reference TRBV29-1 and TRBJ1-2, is SAVISQKPSRDICQRGTSLTIQCQVDSQVTMMFWYRQQPGQSLTLIATANQGSEATYESGFVIDKFPISRPNLTFSTLTVSNMSPEDSSIYLCSVESVRVTYGYTFGSGTRLTVV.

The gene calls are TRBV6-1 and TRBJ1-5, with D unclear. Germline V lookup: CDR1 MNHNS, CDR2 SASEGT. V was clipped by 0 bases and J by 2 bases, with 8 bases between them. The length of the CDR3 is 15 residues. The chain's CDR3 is CASSEAGGRNQPQHF. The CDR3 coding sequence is TGTGCCAGCAGTGAAGCCGGAGGGCGCAATCAGCCCCAGCATTTT.

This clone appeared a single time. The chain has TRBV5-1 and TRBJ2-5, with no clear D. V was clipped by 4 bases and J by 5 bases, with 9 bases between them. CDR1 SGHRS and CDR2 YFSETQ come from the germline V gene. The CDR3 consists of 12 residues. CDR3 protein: CASSLPGETQYF. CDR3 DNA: TGCGCCAGCAGCCTCCCCGGGGAGACCCAGTACTTC.

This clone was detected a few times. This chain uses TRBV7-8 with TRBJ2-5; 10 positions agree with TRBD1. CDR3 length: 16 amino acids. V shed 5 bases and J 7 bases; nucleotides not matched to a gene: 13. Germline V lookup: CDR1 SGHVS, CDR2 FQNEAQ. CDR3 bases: TGTGCCAGCAGCCCTACCTCCGGGACAGGGGCCGGGACCCAGTACTTC. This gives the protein CASSPTSGTGAGTQYF. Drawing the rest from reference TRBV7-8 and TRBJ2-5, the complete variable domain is GAGVSQSPRYKVAKRGQDVALRCDPISGHVSLFWYQQALGQGPEFLTYFQNEAQLDKSGLPSDRFFAERPEGSVSTLKIQRTQQEDSAVYLCASSPTSGTGAGTQYFGPGTRLLVL.

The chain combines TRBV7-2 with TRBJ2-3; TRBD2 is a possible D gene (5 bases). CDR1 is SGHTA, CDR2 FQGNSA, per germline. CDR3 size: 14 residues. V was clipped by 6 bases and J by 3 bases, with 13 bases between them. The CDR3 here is CASSPRERTDTQYF. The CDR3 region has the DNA TGTGCCAGCAGTCCCCGGGAACGGACAGATACGCAGTATTTT.

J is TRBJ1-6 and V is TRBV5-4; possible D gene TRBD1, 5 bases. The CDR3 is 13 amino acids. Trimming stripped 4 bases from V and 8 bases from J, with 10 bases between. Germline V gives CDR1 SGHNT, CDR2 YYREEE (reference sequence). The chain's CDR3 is CASSPTTDSPLHF. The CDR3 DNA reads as TGTGCCAGCAGCCCCACGACAGATTCACCCCTCCACTTT.

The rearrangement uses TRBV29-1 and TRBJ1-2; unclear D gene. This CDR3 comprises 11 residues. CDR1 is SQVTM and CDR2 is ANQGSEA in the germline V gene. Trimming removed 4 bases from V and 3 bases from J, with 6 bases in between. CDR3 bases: TGCAGCGTTGGGGAGGACTATGGCTACACCTTC. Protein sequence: CSVGEDYGYTF.

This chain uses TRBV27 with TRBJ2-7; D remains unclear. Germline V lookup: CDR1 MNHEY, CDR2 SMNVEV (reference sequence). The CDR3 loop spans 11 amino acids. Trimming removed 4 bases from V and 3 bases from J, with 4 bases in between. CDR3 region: CASSSYYEQYF. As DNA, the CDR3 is TGTGCCAGCAGTTCCTACTACGAGCAGTACTTC.

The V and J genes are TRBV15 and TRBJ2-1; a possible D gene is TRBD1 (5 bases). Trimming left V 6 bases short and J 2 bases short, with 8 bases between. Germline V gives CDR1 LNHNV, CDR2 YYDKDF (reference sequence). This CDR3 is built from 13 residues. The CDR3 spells CATRPGPYNEQFF. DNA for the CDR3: TGTGCCACCAGGCCAGGGCCCTACAATGAGCAGTTCTTC.

For the CDR3, the DNA is TGTGCCAGCAGTCAGATAGCGGGGGGCGACAATGAGCAGTTCTTC. Its protein is CASSQIAGGDNEQFF. V is TRBV7-6 and J is TRBJ2-1, with 10 bases matching TRBD2. V lost 6 bases and J lost 5; bases outside the gene matches: 7. The V gene's germline CDR1 is SGHVS and CDR2 FNYEAQ. The CDR3 runs to 15 residues.

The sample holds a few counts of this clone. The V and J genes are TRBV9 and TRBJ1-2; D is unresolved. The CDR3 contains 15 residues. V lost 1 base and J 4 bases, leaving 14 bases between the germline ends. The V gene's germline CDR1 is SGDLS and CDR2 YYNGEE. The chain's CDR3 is CASSVRRETGYGYTF. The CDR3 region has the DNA TGTGCCAGCAGCGTAAGAAGGGAGACTGGCTATGGCTACACCTTC.

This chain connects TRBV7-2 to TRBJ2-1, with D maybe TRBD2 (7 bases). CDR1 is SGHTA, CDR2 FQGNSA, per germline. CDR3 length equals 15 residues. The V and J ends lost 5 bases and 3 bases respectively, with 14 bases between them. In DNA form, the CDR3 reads TGTGCCAGCAGCGTACAGGGAGGGAACTACAATGAGCAGTTCTTC. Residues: CASSVQGGNYNEQFF.

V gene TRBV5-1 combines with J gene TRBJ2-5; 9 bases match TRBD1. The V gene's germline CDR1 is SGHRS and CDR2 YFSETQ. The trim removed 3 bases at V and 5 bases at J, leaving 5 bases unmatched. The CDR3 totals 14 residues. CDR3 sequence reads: CASSWGQGRETQYF. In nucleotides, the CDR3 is TGCGCCAGCAGCTGGGGACAGGGAAGGGAGACCCAGTACTTC.

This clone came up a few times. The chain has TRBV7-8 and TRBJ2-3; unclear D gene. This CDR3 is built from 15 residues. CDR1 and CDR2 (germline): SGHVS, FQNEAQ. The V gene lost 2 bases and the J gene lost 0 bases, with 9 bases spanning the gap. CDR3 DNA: TGTGCCAGCAGCTTAAATGCGGTTAGCACAGATACGCAGTATTTT. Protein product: CASSLNAVSTDTQYF.

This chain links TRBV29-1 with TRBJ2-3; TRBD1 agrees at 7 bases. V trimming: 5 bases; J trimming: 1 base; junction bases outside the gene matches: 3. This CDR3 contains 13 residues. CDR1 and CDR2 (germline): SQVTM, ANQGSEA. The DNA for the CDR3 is TGCAGCGTTAGCGGACAGGGCACAGATACGCAGTATTTT. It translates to CSVSGQGTDTQYF.

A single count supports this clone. The CDR3 loop reads CSVEGGQLQETQYF. The CDR3 DNA follows: TGCAGCGTTGAGGGAGGACAGCTCCAAGAGACCCAGTACTTC. V gene TRBV29-1 combines with J gene TRBJ2-4; D might be TRBD1 or TRBD2, each matching 6 bases. The DNA end favors TRBJ2-5, so the J call may be wrong. Germline CDR1 is SQVTM and CDR2 is ANQGSEA. The CDR3 contains 14 residues.